Below are 7 T cell receptor beta chains sequenced from a single sample in a study of T cells in Graves' hyperthyroidism and ophthalmopathy. Amplification yielded TCR beta CDR3 regions, with RNA transcripts as the source. HTBI primers were employed in a first-round RT-PCR of the TCR CDR3. Via MiXCR, TCRdb re-called the multiplex PCR reads, giving one row per CDR3 protein. The sample records 450,000 to 650,000 distinct CDR3 sequences, 14% being singletons. Sequencing input: blood. The source is a woman aged 18-29 years with Graves' ophthalmopathy.

The table lists this clonotype with many counts. The V gene is TRBV2, the J gene TRBJ2-3; 11 bases line up with TRBD2. Trimming removed 6 bases from V and 0 bases from J; junction bases left unmatched: 11. Germline loops: CDR1 SNHLY, CDR2 FYNNEI. There are 18 residues in the CDR3. The CDR3 here is CASRPRLGTSGSTDTQYF. Here the CDR3 DNA reads TGTGCCAGCAGACCGAGACTCGGGACTAGCGGTAGCACAGATACGCAGTATTTT. Combining the CDR3 with reference TRBV2 and TRBJ2-3 gives the whole variable domain EPEVTQTPSHQVTQMGQEVILRCVPISNHLYFYWYRQILGQKVEFLVSFYNNEISEKSEIFDDQFSVERPDGSNFTLKIRSTKLEDSAMYFCASRPRLGTSGSTDTQYFGPGTRLTVL.

Ten or more counts support this clonotype. The chain links TRBV12-3 or TRBV12-4 to TRBJ2-5; D not certain. This CDR3 is built from 15 residues. The V end was cut by 10 bases, the J end by 5 bases, with 23 bases between. The CDR3 reads CATQSLAEDVETQYF. The CDR3 bases are TGTGCCACCCAATCCTTAGCCGAGGATGTCGAGACCCAGTACTTC.

This clonotype occurred many times. The chain uses TRBV11-3 and TRBJ2-3; 7 bases are shared with TRBD1. Germline CDR1 and CDR2: SGHNT and YENEEA. The CDR3 has 19 residues. Trimming removed 1 base from V and 2 bases from J; junction bases left unmatched: 15. CDR3 residues: CASSLGSYLTGQHTDTQYF. In DNA, the CDR3 is TGTGCCAGCAGCTTAGGGAGTTACTTGACGGGACAGCACACAGATACGCAGTATTTT. Full variable domain (outside the CDR3, taken from reference TRBV11-3 and TRBJ2-3): EAGVVQSPRYKIIEKKQPVAFWCNPISGHNTLYWYLQNLGQGPELLIRYENEEAVDDSQLPKDRFSAERLKGVDSTLKIQPAELGDSAVYLCASSLGSYLTGQHTDTQYFGPGTRLTVL.

Comments on this clonotype: A read error may be the cause here, since a much bigger clone is one base away. This chain links TRBV6-1 with TRBJ2-7; 10 nucleotides line up with TRBD2. Germline V gene sequence: CDR1 MNHNS, CDR2 SASEGT. The CDR3 contains 15 residues. J lost 7 bases, V lost 6 bases, and 12 bases had no gene match. The CDR3 region is CASRGLAGVIYEQYF. CDR3 sequence (DNA): TGTGCCAGCAGGGGTCTAGCGGGAGTCATATATGAGCAGTACTTC.

In its sample, this clonotype was seen many times. The chain couples TRBV5-1 to TRBJ2-3; D is undetermined. Trimming cost V 0 bases and J 1 base, with 3 bases left between them. This CDR3 has 13 residues. Germline V CDR1 and CDR2: SGHRS, YFSETQ. The CDR3 sequence: CASSLARTDTQYF. CDR3 in DNA: TGCGCCAGCAGCTTGGCCCGCACAGATACGCAGTATTTT.

The gene calls are TRBV25-1 and TRBJ2-3, with D perhaps TRBD2 (5 bases). Trimming took off 7 bases at V and 6 bases at J, with 14 bases between the two ends. Germline CDR1 and CDR2: MGHDK and SYGVNS. This CDR3 spans 13 amino acids. CDR3 loop: CASTPEVSDTQYF. For the CDR3, the DNA is TGTGCCAGCACCCCGGAGGTTTCCGATACGCAGTATTTT. The variable domain in full, with the rest retrieved from reference TRBV25-1 and TRBJ2-3, is EADIYQTPRYLVIGTGKKITLECSQTMGHDKMYWYQQDPGMELHLIHYSYGVNSTEKGDLSSESTVSRIRTEHFPLTLESARPSHTSQYLCASTPEVSDTQYFGPGTRLTVL.

This clonotype was detected a few times. The rearrangement links TRBV2 to TRBJ2-2; no firm D call. The CDR3 consists of 13 residues. Germline CDR1 is SNHLY and CDR2 is FYNNEI. V gave up 5 bases and J gave up 5 bases, with 9 bases separating them. DNA of the CDR3: TGTGCCAGCAGTCGGCTGCCGACCGGGGAGCTGTTTTTT. Protein: CASSRLPTGELFF.